This TCR beta chain was documented in a study of cytomegalovirus exposure and HLA in healthy donors. Study observations and caveats: TCR beta chains numbering 150 to 200 were designated cytomegalovirus-associated.

V was pared by 2 bases and J by 3 bases, with 9 bases of the junction left unmatched. This CDR3 is built from 18 residues. This PCR relied on a set of 60 Vbeta primers and 13 Jbeta primers. Using immunoSEQ multiplex PCR, the repertoire was profiled, and TCRdb retains in-frame clones only, with some absent. The sample carries approximately 22,000 clones, around 77% recorded once. As to this clone: The antigen is not known.

This sequence was found in a man aged 55 to 70 in good health and CMV-seronegative. Sequencing input: PBMCs. The chain has TRBV23-1 and TRBJ1-6; 8 positions agree with TRBD1. TRBV23-1 is noted as an ORF with a role that remains uncertain. In DNA form, the CDR3 reads TGCGCCAGCAGTCAAGAACCAGGGGGCAAATACTATAATTCACCCCTCCACTTT. Protein sequence: CASSQEPGGKYYNSPLHF.